This T cell receptor beta chain was observed in a study of Graves' ophthalmopathy and Graves' hyperthyroidism. The wider study: Blood was drawn at initial diagnosis, before any treatment.

Points from the study as a whole: The blood repertoire also included most expanded thyroid clonotypes above 0.001 frequency. Both an approximately 69% sensitivity and an approximately 77% specificity characterized the model's predictions of ophthalmopathy progression.

RNA transcripts served as template for amplifying TCR beta CDR3 sequences. An initial RT-PCR round employing HTBI primers preceded a second-round multiplex PCR. Each CDR3 protein gets one entry after TCRdb re-called the multiplex PCR reads with MiXCR. The sample lists some 520,000 distinct CDR3 sequences; 14% were seen once. This clonotype was detected many times. Its antigen is still unknown. The germline CDR1 and CDR2 sequences are MNHNS and SASEGT. The CDR3 is 14 residues long. Between the trimmed V and J ends, which lost 8 bases and 0 bases, there was a span of 14 bases. Those donors who had ophthalmopathy presented with moderate-to-severe activity, a CAS of ≥3, a NOSPECS of ≥4 and a duration under 3 months.

What was sequenced was blood. The clonotype originates from a woman aged 30 to 39 with Graves' ophthalmopathy. The chain couples TRBV6-1 to TRBJ2-7, with D uncertain. The CDR3 sequence: CASGIIRSSYEQYF. In nucleotides, the CDR3 is TGTGCCAGCGGAATAATCCGTAGCTCCTACGAGCAGTACTTC.